This entry features one T cell receptor beta chain sequence. Trimming removed 7 bases from V and 4 bases from J, with 17 bases in between. The germline gives CDR1 WSHSY, CDR2 SAAADI. The CDR3 spans 16 residues. Data came from immunoSEQ multiplex PCR; TCRdb stores just in-frame clones and leaves some out. The table shows 140,000 to 150,000 clones, with about 81% occurring only once. The record originates from a study of T cell responses to AZD1222 COVID-19 vaccine. The sequencing here drew on peripheral blood, taken on day 0 of MenACWY control vaccination. The rearrangement joins TRBV10-2 to TRBJ1-6, with D tentatively TRBD1 (5 bases). This TCR was recovered from an adult in good health. CDR3 sequence (DNA): TGCGCCAGCAAAAGGGCAGGGTCTCTTTATAATTCACCCCTCCACTTT. It is translated as CASKRAGSLYNSPLHF.